This T cell receptor beta chain originates from a study of CXCR3-negative and CXCR3-positive naive CD8 T cells. Study background: Sequencing yielded some 150 million TRB reads, roughly 1.5 +/- 0.3 million per library.

Preparation of TRB cDNA libraries relied on 5' RACE carrying UMI labels. One entry per CDR3 protein, without DNA, is what TCRdb gives after re-calling the 5' RACE reads. This sample's table has around 140,000 distinct CDR3 sequences. Worth noting for this clonotype: Its antigen remains unidentified.

Regarding the study as a whole: Within a donor, both naive subsets shared TRBV-TRBJ usage, unlike memory cells. Diversity ran similarly high across both naive subsets but far lower in memory CD8+ cells. Naive CXCR3-positive cells had TRB CDR3s more hydrophobic than those of CXCR3-negative naive cells.

CDR3 size: 17 residues. Germline V gene sequence: CDR1 SGHTA, CDR2 FQGNSA. CD45RO-CCR7+CD27+CD95- was the phenotype of naive CD8+ T cells. The rearrangement uses TRBV7-2 and TRBJ2-3; checking the TCRdb D call of TRBD2 is not possible without DNA. Sequenced sample: naive CXCR3+ CD8+ T cells from blood. The subset here: CD45RO-CCR7+CD27+CD95- naive CD8+ T cells expressing CXCR3 (TNR3+). The clonotype comes from a human donor in good health. Some clones in this sample may be carry-over from other donors' samples. The CDR3 sequence: CASRLPGLAVSTDTQYF.